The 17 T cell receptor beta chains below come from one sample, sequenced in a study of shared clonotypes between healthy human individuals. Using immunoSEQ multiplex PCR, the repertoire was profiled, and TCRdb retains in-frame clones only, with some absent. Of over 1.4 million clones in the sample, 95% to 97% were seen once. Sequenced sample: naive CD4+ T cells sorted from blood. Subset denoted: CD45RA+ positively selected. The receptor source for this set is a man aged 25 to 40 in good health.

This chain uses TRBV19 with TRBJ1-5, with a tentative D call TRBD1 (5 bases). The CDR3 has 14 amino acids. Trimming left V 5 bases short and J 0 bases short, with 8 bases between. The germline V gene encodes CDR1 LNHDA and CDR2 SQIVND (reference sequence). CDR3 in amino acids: CASSFTGSNQPQHF. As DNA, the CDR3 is TGTGCCAGTAGTTTTACAGGTAGCAATCAGCCCCAGCATTTT.

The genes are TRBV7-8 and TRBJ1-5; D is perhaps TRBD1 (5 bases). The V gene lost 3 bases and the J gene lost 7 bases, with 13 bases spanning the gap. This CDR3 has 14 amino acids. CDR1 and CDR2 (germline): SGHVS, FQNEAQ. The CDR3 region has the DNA TGTGCCAGCAGCTTGGATTGGGGGGGGCAGCCCCAGCATTTT. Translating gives CASSLDWGGQPQHF.

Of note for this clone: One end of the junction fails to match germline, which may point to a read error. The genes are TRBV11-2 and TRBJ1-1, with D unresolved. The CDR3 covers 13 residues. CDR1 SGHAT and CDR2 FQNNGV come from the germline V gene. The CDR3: CASSLYMNTEAFF. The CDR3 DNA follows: TGTGCTAGCAGCTTATATATGAACACTGAAGCTTTCTTT.

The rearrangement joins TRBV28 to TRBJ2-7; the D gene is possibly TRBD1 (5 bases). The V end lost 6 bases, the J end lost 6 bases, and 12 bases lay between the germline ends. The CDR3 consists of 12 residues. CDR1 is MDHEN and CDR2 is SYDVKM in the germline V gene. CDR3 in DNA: TGTGCCAGCAGCCCCCAGGGTCTCGAGCAGTACTTC. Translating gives CASSPQGLEQYF.

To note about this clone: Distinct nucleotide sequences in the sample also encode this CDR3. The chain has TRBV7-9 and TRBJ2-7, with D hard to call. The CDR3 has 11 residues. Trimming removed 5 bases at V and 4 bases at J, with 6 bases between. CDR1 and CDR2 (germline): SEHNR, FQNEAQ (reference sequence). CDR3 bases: TGTGCCAGCAGCCCCGAATACGAGCAGTACTTC. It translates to CASSPEYEQYF.

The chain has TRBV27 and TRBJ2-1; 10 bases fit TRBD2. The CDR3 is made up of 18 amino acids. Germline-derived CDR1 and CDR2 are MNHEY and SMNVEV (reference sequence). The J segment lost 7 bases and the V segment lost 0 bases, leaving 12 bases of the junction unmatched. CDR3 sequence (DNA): TGTGCCAGCAGTTTATCGTCGGGGCCTAGCGGGAGCGGGAATGAGCAGTTCTTC. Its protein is CASSLSSGPSGSGNEQFF.

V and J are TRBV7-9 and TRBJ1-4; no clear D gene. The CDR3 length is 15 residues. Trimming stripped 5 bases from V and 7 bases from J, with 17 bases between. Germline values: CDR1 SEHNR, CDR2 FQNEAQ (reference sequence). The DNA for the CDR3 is TGTGCCAGCAGCCGTCAACTCGGGATTAGTGAAAAACTGTTTTTT. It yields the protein CASSRQLGISEKLFF.

For the CDR3, the DNA is TGTGCCAGCTCACCAGAGCTATTTTCCTACGAGCAGTACTTC. Amino acids: CASSPELFSYEQYF. This chain joins TRBV18 and TRBJ2-7; D call uncertain. The CDR3 runs to 14 residues. Between the trimmed V and J ends, which lost 2 bases and 1 base, there was a span of 9 bases. Per germline, CDR1 KGHSH and CDR2 LQKENI.

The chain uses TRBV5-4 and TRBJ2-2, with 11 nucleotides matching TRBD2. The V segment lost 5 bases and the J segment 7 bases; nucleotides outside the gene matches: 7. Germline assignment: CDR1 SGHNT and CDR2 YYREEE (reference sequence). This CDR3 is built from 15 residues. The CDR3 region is CASRTGLAADGELFF. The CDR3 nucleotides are TGTGCCAGCAGAACGGGACTAGCGGCAGACGGGGAGCTGTTTTTT.

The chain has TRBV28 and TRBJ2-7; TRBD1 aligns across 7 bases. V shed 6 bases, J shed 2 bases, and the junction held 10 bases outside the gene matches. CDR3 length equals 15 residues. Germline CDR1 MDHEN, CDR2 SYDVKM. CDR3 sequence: CASSPSQGIAYEQYF. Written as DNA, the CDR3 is TGTGCCAGCAGCCCGTCACAGGGGATCGCCTACGAGCAGTACTTC.

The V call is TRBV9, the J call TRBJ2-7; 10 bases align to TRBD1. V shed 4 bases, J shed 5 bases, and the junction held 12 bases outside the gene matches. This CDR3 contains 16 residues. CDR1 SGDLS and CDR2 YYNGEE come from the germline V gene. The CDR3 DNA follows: TGTGCCAGCAGCCCAGAGGGGACAGGGGTGTTTAACGAGCAGTACTTC. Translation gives CASSPEGTGVFNEQYF.

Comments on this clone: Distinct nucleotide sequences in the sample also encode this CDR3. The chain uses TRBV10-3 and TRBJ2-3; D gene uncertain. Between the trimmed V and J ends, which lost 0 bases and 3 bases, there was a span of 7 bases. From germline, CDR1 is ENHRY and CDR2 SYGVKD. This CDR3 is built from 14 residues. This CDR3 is CAISESGFTDTQYF. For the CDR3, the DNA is TGTGCCATCAGTGAGTCGGGGTTTACAGATACGCAGTATTTT.

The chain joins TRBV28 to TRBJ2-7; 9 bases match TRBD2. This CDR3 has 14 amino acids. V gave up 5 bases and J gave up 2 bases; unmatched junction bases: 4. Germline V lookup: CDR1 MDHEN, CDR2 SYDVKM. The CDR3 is CASSGAGGAYEQYF. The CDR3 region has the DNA TGTGCCAGCAGTGGAGCGGGAGGCGCCTACGAGCAGTACTTC.

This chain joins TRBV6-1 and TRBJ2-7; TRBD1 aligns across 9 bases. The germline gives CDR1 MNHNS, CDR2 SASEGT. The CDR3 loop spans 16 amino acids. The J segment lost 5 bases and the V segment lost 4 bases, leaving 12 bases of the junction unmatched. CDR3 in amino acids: CASSAVQGAQPNEQYF. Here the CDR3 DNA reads TGTGCCAGCAGTGCGGTACAGGGGGCGCAGCCCAACGAGCAGTACTTC.

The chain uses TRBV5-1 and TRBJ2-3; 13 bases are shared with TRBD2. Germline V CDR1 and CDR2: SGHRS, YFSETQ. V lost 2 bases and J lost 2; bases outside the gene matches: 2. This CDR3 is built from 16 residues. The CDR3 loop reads CASSFGTSGATDTQYF. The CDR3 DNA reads TGCGCCAGCAGCTTTGGGACTAGCGGGGCCACAGATACGCAGTATTTT.

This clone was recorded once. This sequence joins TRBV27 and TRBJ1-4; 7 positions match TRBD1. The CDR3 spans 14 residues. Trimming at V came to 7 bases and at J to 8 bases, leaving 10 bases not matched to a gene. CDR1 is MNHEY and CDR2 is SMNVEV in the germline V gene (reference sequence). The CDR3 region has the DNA TGTGCCAGCACAACCTACAGGGGTGGAGAAAAACTGTTTTTT. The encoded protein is CASTTYRGGEKLFF. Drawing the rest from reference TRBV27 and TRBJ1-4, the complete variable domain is EAQVTQNPRYLITVTGKKLTVTCSQNMNHEYMSWYRQDPGLGLRQIYYSMNVEVTDKGDVPEGYKVSRKEKRNFPLILESPSPNQTSLYFCASTTYRGGEKLFFGSGTQLSVL.

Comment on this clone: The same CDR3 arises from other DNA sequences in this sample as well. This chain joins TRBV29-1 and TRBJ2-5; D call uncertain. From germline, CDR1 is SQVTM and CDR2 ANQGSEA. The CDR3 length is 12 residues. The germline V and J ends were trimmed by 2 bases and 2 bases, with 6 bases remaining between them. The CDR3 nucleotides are TGCAGCGTTGAACTCGGGCAAGAGACCCAGTACTTC. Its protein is CSVELGQETQYF.